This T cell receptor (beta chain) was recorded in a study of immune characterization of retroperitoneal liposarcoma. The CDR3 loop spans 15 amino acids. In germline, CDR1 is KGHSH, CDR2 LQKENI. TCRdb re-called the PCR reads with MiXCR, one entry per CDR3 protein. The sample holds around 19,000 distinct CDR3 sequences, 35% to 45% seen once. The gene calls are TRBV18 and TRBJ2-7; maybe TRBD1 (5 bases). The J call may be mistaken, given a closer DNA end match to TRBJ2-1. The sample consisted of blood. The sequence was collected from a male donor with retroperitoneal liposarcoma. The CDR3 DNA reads TGTGCCAGCTCGCCGCGGACATCAGGGTACAATGAGCAGTTCTTC. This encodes CASSPRTSGYNEQFF.